A single sample gave rise to the 7 T cell receptor beta chains below, sequenced in a study of T cell changes during pregnancy in multiple sclerosis. Produced via immunoSEQ multiplex PCR; TCRdb's table is partial and in-frame only. The sample gives about 100,000 clones, 80% to 95% of which show up once; about 0.95% is in the top ten. This sample comprised peripheral blood, obtained after pregnancy. All receptors come from a female donor with multiple sclerosis, enrolled in a pregnancy study.

The V gene is TRBV7-3, the J gene TRBJ2-5; 7 nucleotides align to TRBD1. V gave up 3 bases and J gave up 5 bases; unmatched junction bases: 3. CDR1 SGHTA and CDR2 FQGTGA come from the germline V gene. The CDR3 length is 13 residues. CDR3 nucleotides: TGTGCCAGCAGCTTTACAGGGGTTGAGACCCAGTACTTC. It is translated as CASSFTGVETQYF. The full variable domain, its missing parts supplied by reference TRBV7-3 and TRBJ2-5, is GAGVSQTPSNKVTEKGKYVELRCDPISGHTALYWYRQSLGQGPEFLIYFQGTGAADDSGLPNDRFFAVRPEGSVSTLKIQRTERGDSAVYLCASSFTGVETQYFGPGTRLLVL.

The V call is TRBV4-1, the J call TRBJ2-7; TRBD1 matches at 11 bases. The germline CDR1 and CDR2 sequences are MGHRA and YSYEKL. J gave up 6 bases and V 2 bases, and 9 bases lay outside the gene matches. The CDR3 sequence is 16 residues long. The CDR3 nucleotides read TGCGCCAGCAGCCAAACACCCCCGGGACAGGGGGGCGAGCAGTACTTC. It translates to CASSQTPPGQGGEQYF.

The count of this clone is one. This sequence joins TRBV28 and TRBJ2-1, with TRBD2 matching 8 bases. This CDR3 contains 13 residues. V trimming: 10 bases; J trimming: 6 bases; junction bases outside the gene matches: 8. Germline assignment: CDR1 MDHEN and CDR2 SYDVKM. The CDR3 is CATAAGAVNEQFF. The CDR3 DNA is TGTGCCACCGCAGCGGGAGCGGTCAATGAGCAGTTCTTC.

V is TRBV12-5 and J is TRBJ1-2, with 9 bases that match TRBD1. V dropped 4 bases and J dropped 8; count of bases not matched to a gene: 11. Germline V lookup: CDR1 LGHNT, CDR2 FRNRAP. The CDR3 consists of 15 residues. The CDR3 DNA reads TGTGCTAGTGGTTCAAATTTGGGACAGGGTGACGGCTACACCTTC. This sequence encodes CASGSNLGQGDGYTF.

V gene TRBV6-1 combines with J gene TRBJ2-3, with TRBD1 matching 8 bases. Germline assignment: CDR1 MNHNS and CDR2 SASEGT. With 9 bases clipped from V and 3 bases from J, the junction kept 8 bases outside the gene matches. This CDR3 spans 14 amino acids. The CDR3 loop is CASRTGYGTDTQYF. DNA of the CDR3: TGTGCCAGTCGGACAGGGTACGGAACAGATACGCAGTATTTT.

V usage is TRBV12-5 and J usage is TRBJ2-3; 10 bases fit TRBD2. From germline, CDR1 is LGHNT and CDR2 FRNRAP. This CDR3 spans 18 amino acids. The V and J ends lost 1 base and 1 base, in that order; junction bases with no gene match: 8. The CDR3, as DNA: TGTGCTAGTGGTTTGGACCCAACCCTAGCGGGGGGCACAGATACGCAGTATTTT. Translation: CASGLDPTLAGGTDTQYF.

This rearrangement joins TRBV18 to TRBJ2-1; possible D gene TRBD2, 5 bases. Looked up from germline, CDR1 is KGHSH and CDR2 is LQKENI. The CDR3 consists of 13 residues. Trimming took off 1 base at V and 10 bases at J, with 11 bases between the two ends. CDR3 sequence: CASSPRTGKEQFF. The CDR3 DNA follows: TGTGCCAGCTCACCACGGACGGGAAAGGAGCAGTTCTTC.